This T cell receptor beta chain was found in a study of early T cells in non-severe SARS-CoV-2 infection. Findings and caveats of the study: The VDJdb matching leaned toward anti-spike CD8 responses and overlooked private and CD4 specificities.

V shed 2 bases and J shed 7 bases, with 11 bases lying between them. CDR3 length equals 13 residues. CDR1 and CDR2 from the germline V gene are LNHDA and SQIVND (reference sequence). A remark on this clonotype: The antigen is not known.

Attachment of unique molecular identifiers to individual cDNA molecules was performed. TCRdb re-analysed the 5' RACE reads in MiXCR, keeping a single row per CDR3 protein. The sample carries approximately 120,000 distinct CDR3 sequences, under 15% recorded once. Sequenced: whole blood. The sequence was collected from an adult who was a healthcare worker with PCR-confirmed SARS-CoV-2 infection or an uninfected control (not recorded which). The chain is built from TRBV19 and TRBJ1-2; no clear D. The CDR3 DNA sequence: TGTGCCAGTAGTATACAAGGTACCGGTGGCTACACCTTC. Protein product: CASSIQGTGGYTF.